The T cell receptor beta chain described here comes from a study of liver allograft versus peripheral blood T cells. Study in general: Transplanted-liver T cell receptor repertoires were compared with recipients' peripheral blood repertoires.

Judged by abundance, this clonotype is medium-sized. TCRdb analysed the reads with MiXCR anew, one entry per CDR3 protein. The sample consists of some 7,200 distinct CDR3 sequences, around 15% of them appearing once. Trimming took 4 bases from V and 3 from J, leaving 4 bases between them. Germline CDR1 is MNHEY and CDR2 is SMNVEV (reference sequence). The CDR3 extends over 11 amino acids. J is TRBJ2-7 and V is TRBV27; D gene unclear. This sequence originates from a human patient who had a liver transplant. A subset of T cells may come from the graft donor. This CDR3 is CASSSLYEQYF. The DNA of the CDR3 is TGTGCCAGCAGTTCTCTCTACGAGCAGTACTTC.